This T cell receptor (beta chain) is drawn from a study of cytomegalovirus exposure and HLA in healthy donors. Study-level points and caveats: The study put some 150 TCR beta chains on its list as cytomegalovirus-associated.

The CDR3 extends over 17 amino acids. Per the germline V gene, CDR1 is SGHAT and CDR2 is FQNNGV. With V trimmed by 3 bases and J by 0 bases, 8 bases remained unmatched. Remarks on this clone: Its antigen is unidentified.

PCR primers comprised 60 Vbeta and 13 Jbeta primers. Using immunoSEQ multiplex PCR, the repertoire was profiled, and TCRdb retains in-frame clones only, with some absent. The listing contains about 130,000 clones. The sequenced sample consisted of PBMCs. The chain is built from TRBV11-2 and TRBJ2-4, with 7 nucleotides matching TRBD1. The clonotype comes from a woman aged 40 to 55 in good health and CMV-seropositive. The CDR3 is CASSFRTGGVAKNIQYF. The CDR3 nucleotides are TGTGCCAGCAGCTTCCGGACAGGTGGGGTAGCCAAAAACATTCAGTACTTC.